The 6 T cell receptor beta chains given below trace back to one sample, sequenced in a study of T cells in Graves' hyperthyroidism and ophthalmopathy. Amplification of TCR beta CDR3 regions was performed using RNA transcripts as template. First-round RT-PCR targeting the TCR CDR3 was performed with the HTBI primer set. TCRdb independently ran MiXCR on the multiplex PCR reads; one entry per CDR3 protein. The sample lists 500,000 to 550,000 distinct CDR3 sequences, 20% occurring once. Sequences were obtained from blood. Receptors were obtained from a middle-aged man with Graves' ophthalmopathy.

The CDR3 sequence: CASSQNALASGGVTDTQYF. For the CDR3, the DNA is TGTGCCAGCAGCCAAAATGCGTTGGCTAGCGGGGGGGTTACAGATACGCAGTATTTT. The rearrangement links TRBV3-1 to TRBJ2-3, with TRBD2 matching 12 bases. Germline CDR1 is LGHDT and CDR2 is YNNKEL (reference sequence). V shed 2 bases and J 3 bases; nucleotides not matched to a gene: 12. The CDR3 is 19 residues long.

This clonotype was picked up a small number of times. The chain carries TRBV20-1 and TRBJ2-7; TRBD2 agrees at 7 bases. V trimming: 5 bases; J trimming: 7 bases; junction bases outside the gene matches: 8. Germline V gene sequence: CDR1 DFQATT, CDR2 SNEGSKA (reference sequence). The CDR3 is 12 amino acids. Written as DNA, the CDR3 is TGCAGTGCTTACAGGACCGGGGGGGAGCAGTACTTC. This codes for CSAYRTGGEQYF.

The chain combines TRBV12-3 or TRBV12-4 with TRBJ1-5; weak D call: TRBD1 (5 bases). V was trimmed by 6 bases and J by 5 bases, leaving 20 bases between them. The CDR3 extends over 16 amino acids. The CDR3 coding sequence is TGTGCCAGCAGCCTGCACGGGGGGGTTGGTGATCAGCCCCAGCATTTT. Its translation is CASSLHGGVGDQPQHF.

The rearrangement uses TRBV6-1 and TRBJ2-7; 7 bases are shared with TRBD1. V was clipped by 6 bases and J by 4 bases; unmatched bases: 6. The CDR3 is 13 amino acids. The germline V gene has CDR1 MNHNS and CDR2 SASEGT. In nucleotides, the CDR3 is TGTGCCAGCAGACGCGGACAGGAGTACGAGCAGTACTTC. Its translation: CASRRGQEYEQYF.

This clonotype has a single count. The gene calls are TRBV12-3 or TRBV12-4 and TRBJ2-5, with 8 bases aligning to TRBD2. With V trimmed by 0 bases and J by 7 bases, 7 bases remained unmatched. The CDR3 extends over 15 amino acids. The CDR3 sequence is CASSLAGLAPTTQYF. The CDR3 DNA sequence: TGTGCCAGCAGTTTAGCCGGACTAGCCCCGACGACCCAGTACTTC.

This chain connects TRBV5-1 to TRBJ2-7; D is possibly TRBD1 (7 bases). This CDR3 contains 14 residues. Germline V lookup: CDR1 SGHRS, CDR2 YFSETQ. Trimming removed 5 bases at V and 3 bases at J, with 15 bases between. The CDR3 here is CASRARGQNYEQYF. CDR3 in DNA: TGCGCCAGCAGGGCGCGGGGACAGAACTACGAGCAGTACTTC.